This T cell receptor (beta chain) was observed in a study of HIV-infected patients and healthy controls. Study outcomes and limitations: CDR3 sharing between individuals was lower in HIV-infected patients than in healthy controls. Healthy control repertoires had roughly threefold more distinct CDR3s than untreated HIV+ repertoires, and higher Shannon diversity.

cDNA was made from about 500 ng RNA using alpha and beta constant primers. Using multiplexing indices, alpha and beta chain libraries were generated apart by chain-specific third strand synthesis. A 5' RACE adapter with a random hexamer and the SP2 primer site was joined to cDNA. TCRdb used MiXCR to reprocess the 5' RACE reads, holding one entry per CDR3 protein. Of more than 15,000 distinct CDR3 sequences listed, just under 9.5% are singletons. No cell fractionation was done, so the repertoire covers all unsorted peripheral blood T cells. The CDR3 has 13 residues. CDR1 LGHDT and CDR2 YNNKEL come from the germline V gene (reference sequence). The V and J ends lost 0 bases and 5 bases respectively, with 6 bases between them. This clonotype was counted many times. Its cognate antigen is unknown.

The origin of this receptor is an adult in good health. The rearrangement uses TRBV3-1 and TRBJ2-3; D not certain. Sequencing used blood. This chain's CDR3 is CASSQDDGDTQYF. The DNA for the CDR3 is TGTGCCAGCAGCCAAGACGATGGAGATACGCAGTATTTT.